One sample yielded the 10 T cell receptor beta chains listed below, sequenced in a study of OX40 agonist ivuxolimab in advanced cancers. The assay was immunoSEQ multiplex PCR, and TCRdb's table has in-frame clones only and misses some. Seen here are about 90,000 clones, nearly 90% observed once, and the top ten hold around 0.15%. This specimen consisted of CD4+ or CD8+ T cells sorted from blood, obtained in a trial of the OX40 agonist ivuxolimab. The receptors here all came from an adult with an advanced solid tumor such as melanoma, head and neck, liver or kidney cancer.

This chain connects TRBV18 to TRBJ1-2; 9 nucleotides align to TRBD1. J was trimmed by 6 bases and V by 2 bases; bases with no gene match: 1. CDR1 KGHSH and CDR2 LQKENI come from the germline V gene. The CDR3 runs to 13 residues. Here the CDR3 reads CASSPDRGDGYTF. In DNA form, the CDR3 reads TGTGCCAGCTCACCAGACAGGGGGGATGGCTACACCTTC.

V and J are TRBV5-1 and TRBJ2-7, with D maybe TRBD2 (7 bases). Germline values: CDR1 SGHRS, CDR2 YFSETQ. CDR3 length: 13 residues. Trimming removed 6 bases at V and 3 bases at J, with 13 bases between. The CDR3 DNA reads TGCGCCAGCACAAAGAGGGGGGGCTACGAGCAGTACTTC. It yields the protein CASTKRGGYEQYF.

This rearrangement joins TRBV5-1 to TRBJ1-1; D is unclear. Between the trimmed V and J ends, which lost 1 base and 0 bases, there was a span of 4 bases. Germline CDR1 and CDR2: SGHRS and YFSETQ. This CDR3 has 13 amino acids. The CDR3 region has the DNA TGCGCCAGCAGCTTGAGGGTGAACACTGAAGCTTTCTTT. Its translation is CASSLRVNTEAFF.

The rearrangement links TRBV13 to TRBJ1-1, with 8 positions matching TRBD1. V shed 6 bases and J 4 bases; nucleotides not matched to a gene: 7. The CDR3 runs to 14 residues. Germline lookup yields CDR1 PRHDT and CDR2 FYEKMQ (reference sequence). The CDR3 loop reads CASRVQGEFTEAFF. The CDR3 nucleotides read TGTGCCAGCAGAGTACAGGGGGAGTTCACTGAAGCTTTCTTT.

The chain combines TRBV6-6 with TRBJ2-5, with D unclear. The CDR3 sequence is 12 residues long. Germline V CDR1 and CDR2: MNHNY, SVGAGI (reference sequence). V dropped 8 bases and J dropped 0 bases, with 7 bases sitting between them. The CDR3 nucleotides are TGTGCCAGCGCCCTATACCAAGAGACCCAGTACTTC. Amino acid sequence: CASALYQETQYF.

The chain joins TRBV18 to TRBJ2-5; perhaps D is TRBD1 or TRBD2 (6 bases each). The CDR3 extends over 14 amino acids. Germline V gene lookup returns CDR1 KGHSH and CDR2 LQKENI. The ends were cut back, 3 bases at V and 5 bases at J, with 13 bases in the middle. The CDR3 protein is CASSPGGPGETQYF. For the CDR3, the DNA is TGTGCCAGCTCACCTGGGGGGCCTGGGGAGACCCAGTACTTC. Filled out from reference TRBV18 and TRBJ2-5, the complete variable domain reads NAGVMQNPRHLVRRRGQEARLRCSPMKGHSHVYWYRQLPEEGLKFMVYLQKENIIDESGMPKERFSAEFPKEGPSILRIQQVVRGDSAAYFCASSPGGPGETQYFGPGTRLLVL.

The chain employs TRBV28 and TRBJ2-7, with D unclear. V lost 3 bases, J lost 2 bases, and 11 bases lay in between. The CDR3 contains 14 residues. Per germline, CDR1 MDHEN and CDR2 SYDVKM. The CDR3 loop reads CASSFGQLTYEQYF. CDR3 sequence (DNA): TGTGCCAGCAGTTTTGGGCAGCTCACCTACGAGCAGTACTTC.

This clone was detected a few times. This chain connects TRBV19 to TRBJ1-1, with a weak D call TRBD1 (6 bases). Germline CDR1 is LNHDA and CDR2 is SQIVND (reference sequence). Trimming shortened V by 4 bases and J by 4 bases, and 7 bases separated the two germline ends. This CDR3 is 12 amino acids long. CDR3 sequence: CASSKQGTEAFF. In DNA, the CDR3 is TGTGCCAGTAGTAAACAGGGCACTGAAGCTTTCTTT. Full variable domain (outside the CDR3, taken from reference TRBV19 and TRBJ1-1): DGGITQSPKYLFRKEGQNVTLSCEQNLNHDAMYWYRQDPGQGLRLIYYSQIVNDFQKGDIAEGYSVSREKKESFPLTVTSAQKNPTAFYLCASSKQGTEAFFGQGTRLTVV.

The CDR3 DNA reads as TGTGCCAGCAGCGCCCAATCGCTTAGCGGGAATGAGCAGTTCTTC. Its protein is CASSAQSLSGNEQFF. The rearrangement links TRBV7-2 to TRBJ2-1; TRBD2 matches at 7 bases. Trimming took 5 bases from V and 7 from J; bases not matched to a gene: 11. Germline V gives CDR1 SGHTA, CDR2 FQGNSA. This CDR3 comprises 15 residues.

This chain joins TRBV29-1 and TRBJ1-1; D gene ambiguous. Trimming shortened V by 4 bases and J by 5 bases, and 17 bases separated the two germline ends. The germline CDR1 and CDR2 sequences are SQVTM and ANQGSEA. CDR3 length: 14 residues. The CDR3 reads CSVVGRGIWTEAFF. In DNA, the CDR3 is TGCAGCGTTGTGGGGAGAGGGATTTGGACTGAAGCTTTCTTT.